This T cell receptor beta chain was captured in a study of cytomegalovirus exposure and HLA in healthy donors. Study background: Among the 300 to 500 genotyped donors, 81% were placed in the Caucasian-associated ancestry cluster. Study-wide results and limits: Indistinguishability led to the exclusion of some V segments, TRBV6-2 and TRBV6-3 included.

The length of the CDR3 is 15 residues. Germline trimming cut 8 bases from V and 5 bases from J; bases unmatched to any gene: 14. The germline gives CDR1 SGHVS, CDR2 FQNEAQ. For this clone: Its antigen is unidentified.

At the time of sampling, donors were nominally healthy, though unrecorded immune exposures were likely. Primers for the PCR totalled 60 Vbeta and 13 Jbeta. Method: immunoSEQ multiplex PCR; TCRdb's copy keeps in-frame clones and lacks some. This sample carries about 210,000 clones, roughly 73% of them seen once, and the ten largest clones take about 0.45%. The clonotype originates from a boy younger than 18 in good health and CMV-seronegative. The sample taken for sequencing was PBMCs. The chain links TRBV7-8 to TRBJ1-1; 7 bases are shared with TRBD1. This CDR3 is CASRGQPPTPTEAFF. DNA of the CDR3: TGTGCCAGCCGGGGACAGCCACCGACGCCGACTGAAGCTTTCTTT.